This TCR beta chain was captured by sequencing in a study of shared clonotypes between healthy human individuals. Study-wide context: Per donor, three plates held CD4 naive cells, three held CD4 memory, two held CD8 naive and one held CD8 memory. Study-wide results and limits: The authors sampled blood alone, and tissue repertoires likely differ. Compared with memory subsets, naive subsets generally had larger estimated richness.

A note on this clone: Its antigen is undetermined.

Original handling: Filtering was not the same, since immunoSEQ gave junction-only sequences without quality scores. Assay used: immunoSEQ multiplex PCR; TCRdb lists only in-frame clones, some missing. D and trimming come from the DNA, and the V and J calls and clone size come from that table. Of around 610,000 clones in the sample, approximately 96% were seen once. Naivety among CD8 cells was defined by CD45RO negativity and positive CCR7 selection, thereby excluding terminally differentiated effector memory CD45RA+ cells. The sequenced sample consisted of naive CD8+ T cells sorted from blood. The clonotype comes from a woman aged 30 to 39 in good health.

The CDR3 bases are TGTGCCAGCAGTTTAGCAGGGGGAAACAACGAGCAGTACTTC. Its translation is CASSLAGGNNEQYF. The chain uses TRBV28 and TRBJ2-7, with 7 bases aligning to TRBD1. In germline, CDR1 is MDHEN, CDR2 SYDVKM. V shed 2 bases, J shed 5 bases, and the junction held 6 bases outside the gene matches. CDR3 length: 14 residues.